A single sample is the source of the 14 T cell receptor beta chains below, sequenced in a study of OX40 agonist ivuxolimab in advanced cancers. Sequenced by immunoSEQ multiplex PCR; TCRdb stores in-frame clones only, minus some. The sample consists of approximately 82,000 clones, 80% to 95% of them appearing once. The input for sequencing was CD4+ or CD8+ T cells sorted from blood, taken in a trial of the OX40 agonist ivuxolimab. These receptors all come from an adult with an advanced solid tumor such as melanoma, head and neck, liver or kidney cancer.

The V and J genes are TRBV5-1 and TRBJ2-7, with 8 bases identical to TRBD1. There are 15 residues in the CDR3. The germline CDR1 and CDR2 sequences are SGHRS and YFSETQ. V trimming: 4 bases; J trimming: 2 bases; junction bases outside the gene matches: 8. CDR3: CASSQGDRQTYEQYF. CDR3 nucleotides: TGCGCCAGCAGCCAGGGGGACAGGCAAACCTACGAGCAGTACTTC.

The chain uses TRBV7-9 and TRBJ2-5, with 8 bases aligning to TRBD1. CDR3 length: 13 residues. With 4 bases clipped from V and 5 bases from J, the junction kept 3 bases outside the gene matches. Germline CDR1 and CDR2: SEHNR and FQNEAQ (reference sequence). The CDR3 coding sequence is TGTGCCAGCAGCTCCCAGGGGGCGGAGACCCAGTACTTC. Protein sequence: CASSSQGAETQYF. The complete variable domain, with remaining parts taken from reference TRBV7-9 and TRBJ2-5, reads DTGVSQNPRHKITKRGQNVTFRCDPISEHNRLYWYRQTLGQGPEFLTYFQNEAQLEKSRLLSDRFSAERPKGSFSTLEIQRTEQGDSAMYLCASSSQGAETQYFGPGTRLLVL.

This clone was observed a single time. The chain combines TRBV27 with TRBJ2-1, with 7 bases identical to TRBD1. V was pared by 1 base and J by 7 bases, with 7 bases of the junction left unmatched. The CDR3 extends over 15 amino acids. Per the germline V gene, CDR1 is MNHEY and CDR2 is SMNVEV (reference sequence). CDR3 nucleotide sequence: TGTGCCAGCAGTTTATTAGGACAGGTCTCAAATGAGCAGTTCTTC. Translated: CASSLLGQVSNEQFF.

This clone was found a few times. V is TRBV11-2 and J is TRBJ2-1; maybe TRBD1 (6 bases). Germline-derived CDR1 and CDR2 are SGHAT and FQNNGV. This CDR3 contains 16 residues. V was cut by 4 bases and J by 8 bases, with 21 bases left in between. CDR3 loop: CASSSGDTLYMDEQFF. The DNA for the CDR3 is TGTGCCAGCAGCTCTGGGGACACCCTATACATGGATGAGCAGTTCTTC.

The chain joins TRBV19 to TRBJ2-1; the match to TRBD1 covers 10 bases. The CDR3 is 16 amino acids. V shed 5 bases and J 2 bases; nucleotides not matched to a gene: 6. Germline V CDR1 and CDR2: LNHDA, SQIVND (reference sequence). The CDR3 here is CASSGTTGGAYNEQFF. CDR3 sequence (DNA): TGTGCCAGTAGTGGGACGACAGGGGGCGCCTACAATGAGCAGTTCTTC.

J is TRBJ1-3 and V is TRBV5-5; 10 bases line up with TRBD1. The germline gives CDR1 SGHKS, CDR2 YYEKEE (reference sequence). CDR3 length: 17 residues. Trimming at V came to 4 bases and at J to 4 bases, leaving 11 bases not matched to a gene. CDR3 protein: CASSLRQGALAGNTIYF. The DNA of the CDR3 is TGTGCCAGCAGCCTTAGACAGGGGGCCTTAGCGGGAAACACCATATATTTT.

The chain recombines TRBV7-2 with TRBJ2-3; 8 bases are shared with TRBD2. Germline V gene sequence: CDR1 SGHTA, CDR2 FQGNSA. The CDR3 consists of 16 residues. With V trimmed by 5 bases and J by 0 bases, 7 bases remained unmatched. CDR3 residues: CASSTTSGASTDTQYF. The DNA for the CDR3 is TGTGCCAGCAGCACCACTAGCGGAGCAAGCACAGATACGCAGTATTTT.

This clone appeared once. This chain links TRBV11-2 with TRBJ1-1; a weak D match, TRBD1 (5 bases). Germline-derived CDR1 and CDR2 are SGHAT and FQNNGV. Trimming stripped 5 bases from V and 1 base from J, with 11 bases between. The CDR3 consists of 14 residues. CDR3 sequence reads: CASSPPGPNTEAFF. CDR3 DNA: TGTGCCAGCAGCCCCCCAGGGCCGAACACTGAAGCTTTCTTT.

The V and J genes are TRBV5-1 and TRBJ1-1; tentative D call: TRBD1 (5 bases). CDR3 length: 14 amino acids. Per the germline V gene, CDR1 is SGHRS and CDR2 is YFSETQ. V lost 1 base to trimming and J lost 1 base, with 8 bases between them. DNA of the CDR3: TGCGCCAGCAGCTTGCTTCAGGGGAACACTGAAGCTTTCTTT. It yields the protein CASSLLQGNTEAFF.

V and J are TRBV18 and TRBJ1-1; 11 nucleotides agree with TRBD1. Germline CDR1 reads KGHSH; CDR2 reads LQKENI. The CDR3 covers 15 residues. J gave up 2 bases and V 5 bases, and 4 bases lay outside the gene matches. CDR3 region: CASSFGTGGNTEAFF. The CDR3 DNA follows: TGTGCCAGCTCATTTGGGACAGGGGGAAACACTGAAGCTTTCTTT. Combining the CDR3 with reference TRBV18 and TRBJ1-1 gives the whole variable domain NAGVMQNPRHLVRRRGQEARLRCSPMKGHSHVYWYRQLPEEGLKFMVYLQKENIIDESGMPKERFSAEFPKEGPSILRIQQVVRGDSAAYFCASSFGTGGNTEAFFGQGTRLTVV.

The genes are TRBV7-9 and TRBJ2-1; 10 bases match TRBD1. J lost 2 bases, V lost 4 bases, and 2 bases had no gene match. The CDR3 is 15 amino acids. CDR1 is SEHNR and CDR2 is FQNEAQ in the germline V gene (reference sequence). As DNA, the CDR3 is TGTGCCAGCAGCTCGACAGGGGGCACCTACAATGAGCAGTTCTTC. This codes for CASSSTGGTYNEQFF.

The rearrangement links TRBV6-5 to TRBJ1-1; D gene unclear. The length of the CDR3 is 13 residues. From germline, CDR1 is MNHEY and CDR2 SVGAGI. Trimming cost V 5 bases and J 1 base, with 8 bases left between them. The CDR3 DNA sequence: TGTGCCAGCAGTACGTGGGGGAACACTGAAGCTTTCTTT. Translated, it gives CASSTWGNTEAFF.

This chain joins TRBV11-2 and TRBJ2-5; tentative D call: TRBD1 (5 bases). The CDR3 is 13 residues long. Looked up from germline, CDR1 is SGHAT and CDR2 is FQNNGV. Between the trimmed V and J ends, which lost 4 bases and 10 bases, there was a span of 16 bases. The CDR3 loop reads CASSSTTASRQYF. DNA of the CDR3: TGTGCCAGCAGCTCCACGACAGCGTCGCGCCAGTACTTC.

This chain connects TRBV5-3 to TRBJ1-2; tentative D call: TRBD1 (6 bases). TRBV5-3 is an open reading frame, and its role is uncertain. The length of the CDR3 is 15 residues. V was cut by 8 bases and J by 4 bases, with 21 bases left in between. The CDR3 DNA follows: TGTGCCAGCAGCCCGACCGGGGGGCTGGCCTATGGCTACACCTTC. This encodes CASSPTGGLAYGYTF.